These 16 T cell receptor beta chains originate from one sample sequenced in a study of regulatory T cells in long-lasting Graves disease. Noted time point: newly diagnosed GD, antithyroid drugs for less than 3 months. Making the TCR library involved RNA that had been extracted from PBMCs. CDR3-region Arm-PCR and iRepertoire HTBI primers produced the TCR beta libraries. From the multiplex PCR reads, TCRdb called clonotypes with MiXCR, one entry per CDR3 protein. Found here are about 210,000 distinct CDR3 sequences, roughly 18% of them singletons; the top ten hold 12%. This sample was also put to use in a study of T cells in Graves' hyperthyroidism and ophthalmopathy.

Sequencing used peripheral blood mononuclear cells (PBMCs), obtained at new diagnosis, from a patient treated with antithyroid drugs. The receptors stem from a woman aged 25 to 39 with Graves disease.

Many counts were recorded for this clonotype. The chain has TRBV18 and TRBJ1-6; 7 bases match TRBD1. Looked up from germline, CDR1 is KGHSH and CDR2 is LQKENI. V lost 0 bases, J lost 9 bases, and 8 bases stayed unmatched. There are 16 residues in the CDR3. As DNA, the CDR3 is TGTGCCAGCTCACCACCAAATCCGGGACAGTTTTCACCCCTCCACTTT. It yields the protein CASSPPNPGQFSPLHF.

This clonotype was observed at least ten times. The chain carries TRBV3-1 and TRBJ2-5; D gene uncertain. The CDR3 runs to 11 residues. Germline loops: CDR1 LGHDT, CDR2 YNNKEL (reference sequence). V was trimmed by 2 bases and J by 6 bases, leaving 4 bases between them. CDR3 sequence (DNA): TGTGCCAGCAGCCAAATTAAGACCCAGTACTTC. It encodes CASSQIKTQYF.

This clonotype showed up many times. The chain is built from TRBV2 and TRBJ2-1, with TRBD2 matching over 8 bases. Germline loops: CDR1 SNHLY, CDR2 FYNNEI. Losses at the gene ends were 7 bases for V and 2 bases for J; bases not matched to a gene: 4. The CDR3 covers 14 residues. CDR3 bases: TGTGCCAGCAACCAAGCGGGAGCCTACAATGAGCAGTTCTTC. Encoded protein: CASNQAGAYNEQFF.

Many counts were recorded for this clonotype. The chain combines TRBV6-1 with TRBJ1-1; D uncertain. Trimming took 7 bases from V and 3 from J, leaving 18 bases between them. The germline V gene has CDR1 MNHNS and CDR2 SASEGT. The CDR3 has 15 amino acids. The CDR3: CASTPLGGRDTEAFF. Here the CDR3 DNA reads TGTGCCAGCACCCCACTTGGAGGGCGCGACACTGAAGCTTTCTTT.

This clonotype was observed at least ten times. The J gene is TRBJ2-2, the V gene TRBV19; TRBD1 matches 9 bases. Germline V gene data show CDR1 as LNHDA and CDR2 as SQIVND (reference sequence). J was trimmed by 4 bases and V by 9 bases; bases with no gene match: 12. The CDR3 totals 16 residues. DNA of the CDR3: TGTGCCAGCGAGCGGGTCCCGACAGGGGGCACCGGGGAGCTGTTTTTT. This sequence encodes CASERVPTGGTGELFF.

Only a few counts were recorded for this clonotype. The genes are TRBV6-1 and TRBJ1-5, with 9 bases lining up with TRBD1. The CDR3 is 19 amino acids. The germline V gene has CDR1 MNHNS and CDR2 SASEGT. V was pared by 4 bases and J by 2 bases, with 15 bases of the junction left unmatched. CDR3 region: CASSAGTGSGSYRNQPQHF. The CDR3 DNA sequence: TGTGCCAGCAGTGCCGGGACAGGGTCGGGTTCCTACCGCAATCAGCCCCAGCATTTT.

The chain employs TRBV28 and TRBJ2-5, with a tentative D call TRBD2 (6 bases). V shed 6 bases and J shed 5 bases, with 25 bases lying between them. The CDR3 length is 17 residues. CDR1 and CDR2 from the germline V gene are MDHEN and SYDVKM. The CDR3 DNA reads as TGTGCCAGCAGCCCCTTCGGCGTGCGGGGCGCCAGGGAGACCCAGTACTTC. Amino acids: CASSPFGVRGARETQYF.

Many counts were recorded for this clonotype. This chain uses TRBV11-3 with TRBJ1-2, with D uncertain. CDR1 is SGHNT, CDR2 YENEEA, per germline. The CDR3 totals 16 residues. Trimming stripped 3 bases from V and 6 bases from J, with 20 bases between. The CDR3 spells CASSFSTITFTDGYTF. CDR3 nucleotide sequence: TGTGCCAGCAGCTTTTCTACCATCACCTTTACCGATGGCTACACCTTC.

As for this clonotype: Possible read error: a much larger clone is one base away. The chain couples TRBV11-1 to TRBJ2-1; D is perhaps TRBD2 (6 bases). The CDR3 is 18 residues long. V gave up 1 base and J gave up 9 bases, with 25 bases separating them. Germline CDR1 is SGHAT and CDR2 is FQDESV (reference sequence). This CDR3 is CASSLGRRAGPTSSEQFF. The CDR3 DNA reads as TGTGCCAGCAGCTTAGGCCGAAGGGCAGGGCCCACTAGCAGTGAGCAGTTCTTC.

This clonotype showed up many times. This chain links TRBV2 with TRBJ2-7, with no clear D. The CDR3 covers 11 residues. CDR1 SNHLY and CDR2 FYNNEI come from the germline V gene. V lost 5 bases, J lost 4 bases, and 6 bases lay in between. CDR3 sequence: CASSTLYEQYF. The CDR3 DNA follows: TGTGCCAGCAGTACCCTTTACGAGCAGTACTTC.

The chain joins TRBV28 to TRBJ1-2, with 12 bases lining up with TRBD1. The germline CDR1 and CDR2 sequences are MDHEN and SYDVKM. The CDR3 runs to 17 residues. The J segment lost 3 bases and the V segment lost 5 bases, leaving 10 bases of the junction unmatched. The CDR3 DNA sequence: TGTGCCAGCAGTACCGGGACAGGGGGCTTTCTTGACTATGGCTACACCTTC. Translating it yields CASSTGTGGFLDYGYTF.

This clonotype was found a few times. The chain uses TRBV7-6 and TRBJ2-1; D might be TRBD2 (6 bases). This CDR3 contains 14 residues. Trimming stripped 5 bases from V and 2 bases from J, with 10 bases between. Germline-derived CDR1 and CDR2 are SGHVS and FNYEAQ. The chain's CDR3 is CASSLRGTYNEQFF. In DNA form, the CDR3 reads TGTGCCAGCAGCCTACGCGGGACCTACAATGAGCAGTTCTTC.

The rearrangement uses TRBV15 and TRBJ2-7; 9 bases are shared with TRBD2. V lost 2 bases and J lost 1; bases outside the gene matches: 6. The CDR3 is 16 residues long. Germline CDR1 LNHNV, CDR2 YYDKDF (reference sequence). CDR3 region: CATSRNKGLASYEQYF. Here the CDR3 DNA reads TGTGCCACCAGCAGAAATAAGGGACTAGCTTCCTACGAGCAGTACTTC.

This clonotype was counted many times. This sequence joins TRBV19 and TRBJ1-4; a weak D match, TRBD1 (6 bases). CDR3 length: 14 amino acids. V was trimmed by 5 bases and J by 6 bases, leaving 13 bases between them. Germline CDR1 and CDR2: LNHDA and SQIVND (reference sequence). The chain's CDR3 is CASSPPGVDEKLFF. The CDR3 DNA is TGTGCCAGTAGTCCCCCAGGGGTGGATGAAAAACTGTTTTTT.

This clonotype was recorded at least ten times. The chain carries TRBV28 and TRBJ2-6; no definite D call. The CDR3 contains 18 residues. Germline assignment: CDR1 MDHEN and CDR2 SYDVKM. V dropped 4 bases and J dropped 0 bases, with 16 bases sitting between them. In DNA, the CDR3 is TGTGCCAGCAGTTCCTCCTTCTTTCGTCTCTCTGGGGCCAACGTCCTGACTTTC. It yields the protein CASSSSFFRLSGANVLTF.

This clonotype showed up many times. The V gene is TRBV2, the J gene TRBJ2-5, with TRBD2 matching 7 bases. J lost 2 bases, V lost 7 bases, and 7 bases had no gene match. CDR1 is SNHLY and CDR2 is FYNNEI in the germline V gene. This CDR3 comprises 14 residues. Here the CDR3 reads CASKGRGIQETQYF. The CDR3 coding sequence is TGTGCCAGCAAGGGGCGGGGGATACAAGAGACCCAGTACTTC. Complete variable domain (other parts from reference TRBV2 and TRBJ2-5): EPEVTQTPSHQVTQMGQEVILRCVPISNHLYFYWYRQILGQKVEFLVSFYNNEISEKSEIFDDQFSVERPDGSNFTLKIRSTKLEDSAMYFCASKGRGIQETQYFGPGTRLLVL.